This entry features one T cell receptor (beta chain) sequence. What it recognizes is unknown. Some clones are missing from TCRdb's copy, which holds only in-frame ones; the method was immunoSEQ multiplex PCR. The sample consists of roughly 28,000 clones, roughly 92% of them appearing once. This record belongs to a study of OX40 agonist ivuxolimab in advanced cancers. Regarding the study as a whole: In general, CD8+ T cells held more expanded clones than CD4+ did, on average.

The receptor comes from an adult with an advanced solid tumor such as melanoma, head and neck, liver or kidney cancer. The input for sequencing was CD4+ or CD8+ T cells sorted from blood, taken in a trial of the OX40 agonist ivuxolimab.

CDR3 region: CASRDVAKGNQPQHF. The CDR3, as DNA: TGTGCCAGCAGGGACGTGGCGAAGGGAAATCAGCCCCAGCATTTT. The gene calls are TRBV2 and TRBJ1-5, with no clear D. V was trimmed by 6 bases and J by 4 bases, leaving 16 bases between them. The CDR3 has 15 residues. CDR1 is SNHLY, CDR2 FYNNEI, per germline.